The text below deals with one T cell receptor beta chain. The sample is drawn from a study of identical twins. The germline CDR1 and CDR2 sequences are DFQATT and SNEGSKA (reference sequence). The CDR3 contains 14 residues. V was pared by 3 bases and J by 6 bases, with 7 bases of the junction left unmatched. TCRdb reprocessed the 5' RACE reads via MiXCR and lists one record per CDR3 protein. The sample has around 1.7 million distinct CDR3 sequences, about 30% seen once. Sequenced: cord blood. The chain links TRBV20-1 to TRBJ2-1; 8 bases are a match to TRBD2. The sequence derives from a newborn girl in good health. The CDR3 loop reads CSASGLAGTNEQFF. The CDR3 DNA is TGCAGTGCTAGTGGGTTAGCGGGGACCAATGAGCAGTTCTTC.